Listed here is a single TCR beta chain. The sample belongs to a study of cytomegalovirus exposure and HLA in healthy donors. Germline V lookup: CDR1 LGHNA, CDR2 YSLEER. V was trimmed by 1 base and J by 2 bases, leaving 18 bases between them. This CDR3 spans 18 amino acids. The data were produced by immunoSEQ multiplex PCR, yet TCRdb's version contains in-frame clones alone and is incomplete. Of over 85,000 clones listed, roughly 90% are singletons. What was sequenced was PBMCs. This clonotype was obtained from a woman between 18 and 29 years old in good health and CMV-seronegative. The V and J genes are TRBV4-3 and TRBJ2-4; maybe TRBD2 (6 bases). The CDR3 region is CASSQGIGEVGTKNIQYF. Here the CDR3 DNA reads TGCGCCAGCAGCCAAGGGATCGGGGAGGTGGGAACCAAAAACATTCAGTACTTC.